The 4 T cell receptor beta chains reported below all come from one sample, sequenced in a study of blood T cell repertoires in COVID-19. The method was immunoSEQ multiplex PCR; TCRdb's version includes in-frame clones alone and lacks a portion of them. The data hold 300,000 to 350,000 clones, with approximately 87% observed a single time. Specimen: peripheral blood. These receptors were collected from a woman in her twenties or thirties with COVID-19, enrolled during active disease.

V gene TRBV10-2 combines with J gene TRBJ1-2; tentatively, D is TRBD1 (5 bases). The germline CDR1 and CDR2 sequences are WSHSY and SAAADI. Trimming pared 10 bases from V and 0 bases from J, leaving 12 bases between. CDR3 length: 13 amino acids. The CDR3 loop is CAISDRANYGYTF. CDR3 coding DNA: TGCGCCATCAGCGACAGAGCTAACTATGGCTACACCTTC.

This chain uses TRBV27 with TRBJ1-1, with D perhaps TRBD1 (6 bases). V shed 5 bases and J shed 1 base, with 11 bases lying between them. The CDR3 is 14 residues long. Per germline, CDR1 MNHEY and CDR2 SMNVEV (reference sequence). This CDR3 reads CASSRHRENTEAFF. In DNA form, the CDR3 reads TGTGCCAGCAGTCGGCACAGGGAGAACACTGAAGCTTTCTTT.

This chain joins TRBV6-5 and TRBJ2-7, with 10 nucleotides matching TRBD2. CDR3 size: 15 residues. CDR1 is MNHEY, CDR2 SVGAGI, per germline. Trimming at V came to 4 bases and at J to 1 base, leaving 4 bases not matched to a gene. The CDR3 DNA follows: TGTGCCAGCAGTTCCCTAGCGGGAGAGTCCTACGAGCAGTACTTC. Encoded protein: CASSSLAGESYEQYF.

The chain has TRBV7-6 and TRBJ1-1; the D is unclear. CDR1 is SGHVS, CDR2 FNYEAQ, per germline. The CDR3 sequence is 15 residues long. V lost 1 base and J lost 2, with 11 bases in between. CDR3 region: CASSLDSRLNTEAFF. The CDR3, as DNA: TGTGCCAGCAGCTTAGATTCCAGGTTAAACACTGAAGCTTTCTTT. Full variable domain (outside the CDR3, taken from reference TRBV7-6 and TRBJ1-1): GAGVSQSPRYKVTKRGQDVALRCDPISGHVSLYWYRQALGQGPEFLTYFNYEAQQDKSGLPNDRFSAERPEGSISTLTIQRTEQRDSAMYRCASSLDSRLNTEAFFGQGTRLTVV.